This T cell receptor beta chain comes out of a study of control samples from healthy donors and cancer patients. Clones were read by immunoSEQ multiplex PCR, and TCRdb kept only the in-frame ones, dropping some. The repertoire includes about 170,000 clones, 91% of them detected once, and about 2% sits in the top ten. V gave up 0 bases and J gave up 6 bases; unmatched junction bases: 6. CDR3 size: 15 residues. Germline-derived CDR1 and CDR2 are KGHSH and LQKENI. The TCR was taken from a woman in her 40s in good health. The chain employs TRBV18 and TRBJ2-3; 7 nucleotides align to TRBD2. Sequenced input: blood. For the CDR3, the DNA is TGTGCCAGCTCACCACCGGGGGAGGGGATGGATACGCAGTATTTT. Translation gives CASSPPGEGMDTQYF.